This TCR beta chain came from a study of regulatory T cells. Whole-study findings and limits: Patient repertoires had restricted TRB V-J pairs and skewed V and J usage, most in Tregs. In CD3G-deficient patients, conventional CD4+ T cells were enriched for hydrophobic CDR3 residues at positions 6 and 7.

The CDR3 is made up of 15 amino acids. Looked up from germline, CDR1 is MDHEN and CDR2 is SYDVKM. V lost 2 bases to trimming and J lost 4 bases; unmatched junction nucleotides: 3. A couple of CD3G-deficient patients had more severe autoimmunity; all had some. At testing, patients were 2 to 39 years old, with reduced naive and increased memory T-cell proportions. Regulatory (CD25-high CD127-low) and conventional (CD25-low CD127-high) CD4+ T cells were sorted separately. The primer mix had 52 TRBV and 13 TRBJ primers. TCRdb's table, derived via immunoSEQ multiplex PCR, lists solely in-frame clones and lacks some. The sample carries tens of thousands of clones, over 90% recorded once. This clone was detected once. Its target is unknown.

The clonotype originates from a child under 10 years old with CD3G deficiency. The gene calls are TRBV28 and TRBJ2-3, with 10 bases matching TRBD2. The material sequenced was conventional CD4+ T cells sorted from blood. The CDR3, as DNA: TGTGCCAGCAGTTTAAGCGGGAGGGACCCAGATACGCAGTATTTT. Its protein is CASSLSGRDPDTQYF.